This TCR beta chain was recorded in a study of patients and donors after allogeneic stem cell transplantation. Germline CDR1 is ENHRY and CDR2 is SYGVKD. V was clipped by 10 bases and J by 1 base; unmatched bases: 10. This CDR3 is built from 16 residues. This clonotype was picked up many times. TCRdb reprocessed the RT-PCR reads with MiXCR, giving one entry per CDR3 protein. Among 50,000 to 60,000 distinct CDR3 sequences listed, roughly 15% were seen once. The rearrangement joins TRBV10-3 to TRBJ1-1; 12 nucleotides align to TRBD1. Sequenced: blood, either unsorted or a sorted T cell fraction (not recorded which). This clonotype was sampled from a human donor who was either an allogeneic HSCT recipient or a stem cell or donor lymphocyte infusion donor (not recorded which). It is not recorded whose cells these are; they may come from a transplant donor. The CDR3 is CASRPGQGAANTEAFF. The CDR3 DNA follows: TGTGCCAGCCGGCCGGGACAGGGGGCGGCGAACACTGAAGCTTTCTTT.